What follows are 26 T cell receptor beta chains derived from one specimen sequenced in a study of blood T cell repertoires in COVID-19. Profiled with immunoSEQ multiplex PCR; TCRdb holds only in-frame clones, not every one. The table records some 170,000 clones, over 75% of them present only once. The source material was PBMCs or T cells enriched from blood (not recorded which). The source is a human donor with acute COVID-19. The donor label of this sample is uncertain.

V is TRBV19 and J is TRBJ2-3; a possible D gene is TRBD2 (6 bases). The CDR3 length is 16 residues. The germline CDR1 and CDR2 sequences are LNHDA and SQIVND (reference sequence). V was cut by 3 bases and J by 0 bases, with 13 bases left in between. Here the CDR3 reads CASSILPGGSTDTQYF. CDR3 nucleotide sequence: TGTGCCAGTAGTATCCTCCCTGGGGGGAGCACAGATACGCAGTATTTT.

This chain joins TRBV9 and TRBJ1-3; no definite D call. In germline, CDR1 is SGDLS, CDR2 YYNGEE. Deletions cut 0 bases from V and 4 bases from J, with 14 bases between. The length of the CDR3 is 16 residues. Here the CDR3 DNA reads TGTGCCAGCAGCGTAGAGGAGGGCACGGGAGGAAACACCATATATTTT. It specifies CASSVEEGTGGNTIYF. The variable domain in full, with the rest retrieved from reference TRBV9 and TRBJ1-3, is DSGVTQTPKHLITATGQRVTLRCSPRSGDLSVYWYQQSLDQGLQFLIQYYNGEERAKGNILERFSAQQFPDLHSELNLSSLELGDSALYFCASSVEEGTGGNTIYFGEGSWLTVV.

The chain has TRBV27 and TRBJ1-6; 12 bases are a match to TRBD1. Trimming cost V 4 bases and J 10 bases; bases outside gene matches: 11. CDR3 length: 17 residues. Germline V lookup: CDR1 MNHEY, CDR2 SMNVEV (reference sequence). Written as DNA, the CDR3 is TGTGCCAGCAGTTCAACCGGGACAGGGGGCGTAGGGTCACCCCTCCACTTT. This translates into CASSSTGTGGVGSPLHF.

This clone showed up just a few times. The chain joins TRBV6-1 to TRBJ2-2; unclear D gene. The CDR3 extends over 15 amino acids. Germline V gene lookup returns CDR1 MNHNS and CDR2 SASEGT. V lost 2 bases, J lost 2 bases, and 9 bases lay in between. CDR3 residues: CASSERRINTGELFF. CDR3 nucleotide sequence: TGTGCCAGCAGTGAAAGGCGGATCAACACCGGGGAGCTGTTTTTT.

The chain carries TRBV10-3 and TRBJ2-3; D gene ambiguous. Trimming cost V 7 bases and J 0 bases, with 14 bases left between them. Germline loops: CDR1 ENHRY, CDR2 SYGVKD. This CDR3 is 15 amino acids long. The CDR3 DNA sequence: TGTGCCATCAAACAATCCCGCCTCAGCACAGATACGCAGTATTTT. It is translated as CAIKQSRLSTDTQYF.

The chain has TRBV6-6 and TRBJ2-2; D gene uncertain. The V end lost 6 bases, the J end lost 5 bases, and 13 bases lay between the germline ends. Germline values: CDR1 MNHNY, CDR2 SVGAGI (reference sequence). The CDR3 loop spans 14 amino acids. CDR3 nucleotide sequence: TGTGCCAGCAGCGGCGGAGTGGATACCGGGGAGCTGTTTTTT. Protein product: CASSGGVDTGELFF.

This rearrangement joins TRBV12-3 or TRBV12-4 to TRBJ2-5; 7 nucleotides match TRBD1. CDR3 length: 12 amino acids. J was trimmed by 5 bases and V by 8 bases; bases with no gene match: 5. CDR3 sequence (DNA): TGTGCCAGCGCTACAGGGGCGGAGACCCAGTACTTC. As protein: CASATGAETQYF.

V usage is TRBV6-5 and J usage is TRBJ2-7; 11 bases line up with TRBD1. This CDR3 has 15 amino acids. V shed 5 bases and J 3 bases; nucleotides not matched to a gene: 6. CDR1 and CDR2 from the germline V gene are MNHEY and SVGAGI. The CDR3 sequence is CASSPGQGAVYEQYF. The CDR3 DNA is TGTGCCAGCAGTCCCGGACAGGGGGCGGTCTACGAGCAGTACTTC.

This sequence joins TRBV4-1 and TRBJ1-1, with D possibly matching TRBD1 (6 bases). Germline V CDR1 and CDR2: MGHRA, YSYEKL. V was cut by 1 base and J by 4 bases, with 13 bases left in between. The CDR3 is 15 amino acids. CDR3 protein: CASSQAQGRATEAFF. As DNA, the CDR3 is TGCGCCAGCAGCCAAGCTCAGGGGCGCGCCACTGAAGCTTTCTTT.

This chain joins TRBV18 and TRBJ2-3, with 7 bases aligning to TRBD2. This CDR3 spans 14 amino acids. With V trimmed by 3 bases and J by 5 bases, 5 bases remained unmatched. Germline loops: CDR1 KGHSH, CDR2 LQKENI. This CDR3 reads CASSPYGGIDTQYF. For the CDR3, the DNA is TGTGCCAGCTCACCGTACGGGGGGATAGATACGCAGTATTTT. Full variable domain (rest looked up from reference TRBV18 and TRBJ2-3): NAGVMQNPRHLVRRRGQEARLRCSPMKGHSHVYWYRQLPEEGLKFMVYLQKENIIDESGMPKERFSAEFPKEGPSILRIQQVVRGDSAAYFCASSPYGGIDTQYFGPGTRLTVL.

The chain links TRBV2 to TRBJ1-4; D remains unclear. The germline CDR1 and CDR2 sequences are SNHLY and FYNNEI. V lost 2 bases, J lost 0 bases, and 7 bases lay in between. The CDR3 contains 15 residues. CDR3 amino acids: CASSELPATNEKLFF. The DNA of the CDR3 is TGTGCCAGCAGTGAACTCCCCGCAACTAATGAAAAACTGTTTTTT.

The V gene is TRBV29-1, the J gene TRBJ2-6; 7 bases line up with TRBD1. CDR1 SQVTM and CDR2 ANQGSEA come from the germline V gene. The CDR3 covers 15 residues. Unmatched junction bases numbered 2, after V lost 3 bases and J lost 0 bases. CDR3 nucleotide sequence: TGCAGCGTTGAGAACAGGGGCTCTGGGGCCAACGTCCTGACTTTC. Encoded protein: CSVENRGSGANVLTF. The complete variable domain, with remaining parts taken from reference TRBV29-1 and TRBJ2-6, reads SAVISQKPSRDICQRGTSLTIQCQVDSQVTMMFWYRQQPGQSLTLIATANQGSEATYESGFVIDKFPISRPNLTFSTLTVSNMSPEDSSIYLCSVENRGSGANVLTFGAGSRLTVL.

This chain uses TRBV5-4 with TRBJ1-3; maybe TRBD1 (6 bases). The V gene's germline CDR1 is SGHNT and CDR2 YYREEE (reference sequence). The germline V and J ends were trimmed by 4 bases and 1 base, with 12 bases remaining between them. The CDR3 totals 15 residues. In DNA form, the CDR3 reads TGTGCCAGCAGCACGGGGACACTTTCTGGAAACACCATATATTTT. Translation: CASSTGTLSGNTIYF. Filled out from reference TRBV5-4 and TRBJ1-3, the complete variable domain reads ETGVTQSPTHLIKTRGQQVTLRCSSQSGHNTVSWYQQALGQGPQFIFQYYREEENGRGNFPPRFSGLQFPNYSSELNVNALELDDSALYLCASSTGTLSGNTIYFGEGSWLTVV.

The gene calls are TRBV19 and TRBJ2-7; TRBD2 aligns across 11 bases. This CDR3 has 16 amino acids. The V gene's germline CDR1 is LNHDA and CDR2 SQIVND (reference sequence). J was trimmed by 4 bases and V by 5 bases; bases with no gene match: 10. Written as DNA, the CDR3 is TGTGCCAGTAGTCTTCCCCCTAGCGGGGGGAGGTACGAGCAGTACTTC. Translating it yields CASSLPPSGGRYEQYF.

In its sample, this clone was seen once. CDR3 nucleotides: TGTGCCACCAGCAGAGATAGGAGGGCTGAAGAGACCCAGTACTTC. Translation: CATSRDRRAEETQYF. The rearrangement joins TRBV15 to TRBJ2-5; TRBD2 is a possible D gene (6 bases). The CDR3 runs 15 residues. V lost 0 bases and J 3 bases, leaving 11 bases between the germline ends. Germline V gene sequence: CDR1 LNHNV, CDR2 YYDKDF (reference sequence).

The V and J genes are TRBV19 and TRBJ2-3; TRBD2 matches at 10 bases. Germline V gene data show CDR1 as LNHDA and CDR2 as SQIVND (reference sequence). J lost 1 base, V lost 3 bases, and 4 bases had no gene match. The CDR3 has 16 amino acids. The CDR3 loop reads CASSILAGARTDTQYF. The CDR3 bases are TGTGCCAGTAGTATTCTAGCGGGGGCCCGCACAGATACGCAGTATTTT.

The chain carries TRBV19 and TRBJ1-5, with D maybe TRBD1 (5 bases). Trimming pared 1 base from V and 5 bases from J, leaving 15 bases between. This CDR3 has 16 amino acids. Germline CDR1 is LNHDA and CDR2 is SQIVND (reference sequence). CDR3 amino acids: CASSIGVGGGYQPQHF. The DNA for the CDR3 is TGTGCCAGTAGTATAGGGGTGGGTGGGGGGTATCAGCCCCAGCATTTT.

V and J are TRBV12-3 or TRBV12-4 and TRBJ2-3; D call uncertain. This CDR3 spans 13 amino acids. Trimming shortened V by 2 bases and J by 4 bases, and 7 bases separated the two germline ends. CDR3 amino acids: CASSLTQADTQYF. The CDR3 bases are TGTGCCAGCAGTTTAACGCAGGCAGATACGCAGTATTTT.

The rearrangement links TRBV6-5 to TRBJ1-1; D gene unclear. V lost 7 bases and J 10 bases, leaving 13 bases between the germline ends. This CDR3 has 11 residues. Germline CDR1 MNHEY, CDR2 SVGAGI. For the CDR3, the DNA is TGTGCCAGCAAGGAGACGCGCTTAGCTTTCTTT. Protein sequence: CASKETRLAFF.

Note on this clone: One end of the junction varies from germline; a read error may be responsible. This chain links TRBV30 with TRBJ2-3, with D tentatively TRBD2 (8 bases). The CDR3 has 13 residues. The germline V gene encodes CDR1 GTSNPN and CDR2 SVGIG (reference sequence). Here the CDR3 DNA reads TGTGCCTGGAGTGCCCTCAGGGGGACTAGAACGTCTTTT. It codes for CAWSALRGTRTSF.

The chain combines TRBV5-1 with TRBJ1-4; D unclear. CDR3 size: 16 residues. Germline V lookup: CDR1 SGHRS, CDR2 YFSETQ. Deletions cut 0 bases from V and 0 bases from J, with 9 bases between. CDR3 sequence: CASSLEWAATNEKLFF. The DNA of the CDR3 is TGCGCCAGCAGCTTGGAGTGGGCAGCAACTAATGAAAAACTGTTTTTT.

The CDR3 is CASSVEAGNSPLHF. The DNA of the CDR3 is TGTGCCAGCAGCGTAGAAGCGGGTAATTCACCCCTCCACTTT. The chain couples TRBV9 to TRBJ1-6; D gene uncertain. The CDR3 extends over 14 amino acids. The germline V gene encodes CDR1 SGDLS and CDR2 YYNGEE. V was clipped by 0 bases and J by 6 bases, with 7 bases between them.

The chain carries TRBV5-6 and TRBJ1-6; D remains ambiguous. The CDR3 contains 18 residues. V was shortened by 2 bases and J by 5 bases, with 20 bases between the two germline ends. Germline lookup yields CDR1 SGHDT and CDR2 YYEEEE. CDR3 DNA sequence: TGTGCCAGCAGCTTATCGGGATCCGAGGGTTGGCATAATTCACCCCTCCACTTT. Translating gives CASSLSGSEGWHNSPLHF.

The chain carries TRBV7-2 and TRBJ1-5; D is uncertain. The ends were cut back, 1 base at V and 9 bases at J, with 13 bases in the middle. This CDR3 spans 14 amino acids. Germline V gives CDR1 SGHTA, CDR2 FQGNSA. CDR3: CASSLEPAGRPQHF. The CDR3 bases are TGTGCCAGCAGCTTAGAACCGGCCGGGAGGCCCCAGCATTTT.

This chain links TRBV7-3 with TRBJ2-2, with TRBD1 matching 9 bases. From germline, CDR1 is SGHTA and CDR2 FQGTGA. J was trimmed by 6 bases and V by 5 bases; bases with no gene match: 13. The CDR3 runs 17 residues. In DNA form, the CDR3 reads TGTGCCAGCAGCGGCAAGTTCAGACAGGGGGTAGCCGGGGAGCTGTTTTTT. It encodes CASSGKFRQGVAGELFF. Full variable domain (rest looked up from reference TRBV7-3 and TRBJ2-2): GAGVSQTPSNKVTEKGKYVELRCDPISGHTALYWYRQSLGQGPEFLIYFQGTGAADDSGLPNDRFFAVRPEGSVSTLKIQRTERGDSAVYLCASSGKFRQGVAGELFFGEGSRLTVL.

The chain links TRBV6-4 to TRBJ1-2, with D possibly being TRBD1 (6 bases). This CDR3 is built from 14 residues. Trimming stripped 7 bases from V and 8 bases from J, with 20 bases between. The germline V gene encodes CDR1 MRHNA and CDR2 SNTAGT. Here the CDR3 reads CASNPGASLGGYTF. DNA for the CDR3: TGTGCCAGCAACCCAGGGGCTTCGTTGGGCGGCTACACCTTC.